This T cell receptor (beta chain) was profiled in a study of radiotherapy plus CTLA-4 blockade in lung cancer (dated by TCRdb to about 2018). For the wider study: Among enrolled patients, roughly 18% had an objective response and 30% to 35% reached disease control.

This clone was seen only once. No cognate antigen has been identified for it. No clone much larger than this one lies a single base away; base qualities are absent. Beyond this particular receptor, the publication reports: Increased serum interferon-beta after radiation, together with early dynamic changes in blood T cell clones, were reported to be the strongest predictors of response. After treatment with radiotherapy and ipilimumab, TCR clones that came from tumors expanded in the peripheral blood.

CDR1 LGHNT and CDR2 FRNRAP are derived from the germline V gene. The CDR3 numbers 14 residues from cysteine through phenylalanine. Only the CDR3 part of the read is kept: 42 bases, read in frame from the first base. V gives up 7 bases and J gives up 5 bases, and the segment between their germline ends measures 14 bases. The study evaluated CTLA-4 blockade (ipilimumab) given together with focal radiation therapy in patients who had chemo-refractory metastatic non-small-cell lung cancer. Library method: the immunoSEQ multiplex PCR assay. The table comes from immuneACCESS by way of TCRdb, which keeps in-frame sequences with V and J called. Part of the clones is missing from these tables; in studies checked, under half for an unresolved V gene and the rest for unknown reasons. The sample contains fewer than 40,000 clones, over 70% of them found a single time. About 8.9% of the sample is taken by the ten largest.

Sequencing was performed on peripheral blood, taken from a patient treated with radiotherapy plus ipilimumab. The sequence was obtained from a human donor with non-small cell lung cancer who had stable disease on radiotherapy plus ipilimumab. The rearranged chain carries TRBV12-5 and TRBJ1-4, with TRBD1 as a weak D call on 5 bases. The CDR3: CASAGTSRNEKLFF. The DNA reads TGTGCTAGTGCCGGGACCTCCCGCAATGAAAAACTGTTTTTT.